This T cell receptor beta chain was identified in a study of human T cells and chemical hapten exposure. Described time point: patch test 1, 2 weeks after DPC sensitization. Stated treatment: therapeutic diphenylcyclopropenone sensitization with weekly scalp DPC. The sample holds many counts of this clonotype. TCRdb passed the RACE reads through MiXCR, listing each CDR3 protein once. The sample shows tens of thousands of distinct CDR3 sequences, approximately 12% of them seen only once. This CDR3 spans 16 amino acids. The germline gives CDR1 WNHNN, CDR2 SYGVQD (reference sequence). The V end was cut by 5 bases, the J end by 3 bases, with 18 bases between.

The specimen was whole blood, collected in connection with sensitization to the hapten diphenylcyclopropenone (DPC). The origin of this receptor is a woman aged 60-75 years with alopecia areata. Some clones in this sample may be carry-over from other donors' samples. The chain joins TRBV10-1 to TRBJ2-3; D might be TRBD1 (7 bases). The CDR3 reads CASSFGGGLRTDTQYF. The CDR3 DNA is TGCGCCAGCAGTTTCGGAGGGGGCCTCCGGACAGATACGCAGTATTTT.